This T cell receptor beta chain was sequenced during a study of T-cell memory formation after mild COVID-19 (dated by TCRdb to the early 2020s). Background on the whole study: TCR sequence clusters from the two donors were found to be largely donor specific. The cohort was made up of two young adult volunteers, one female and one male, who were previously healthy. Longitudinal TCRalpha and TCRbeta repertoire sequencing tracked T-cell clones expanding and contracting after mild COVID-19 in two donors.

Sequencing instrument: Illumina NovaSeq 6000. Using 5'RACE with constant-segment primers, TCRalpha and TCRbeta cDNA libraries were constructed, with sample barcodes and unique molecular identifiers added in the process. RNA was extracted from every sample with Trizol reagent. Library amplification was performed in two PCR steps, and a second sample barcode and Illumina TruSeq adapters were introduced in the second step. The libraries were sequenced on an Illumina NovaSeq using 2 x 150 bp paired-end reads. On the authors' methods: With migec v1.2.7, reads were demultiplexed and then collapsed into UMI-guided consensus sequences. Using mixcr v2.1.11, UMI consensuses were aligned to TRA and TRB V and J templates and then assembled into clonotypes. Clonotypes were classified as expanded or contracted when called significant by both edgeR and NoisET, with noise models trained on biological replicates. For edgeR calls, a false discovery rate-adjusted p below 0.01 and a log2 fold-change threshold of 1 were applied. As an exploratory analysis of dynamics, max-normalized trajectories of the 1000 most abundant clonotypes were examined by PCA with hierarchical clustering. The CD4 or CD8 phenotype of responding clones was assigned using the separately sequenced CD4+ and CD8+ repertoires. Using fastp at Q25 and MiXCR, TCRdb reprocessed the public reads and kept productive beta chains. Rows matching on CDR3 protein sequence are summarized as one entry with the most common DNA and genes. TCRdb, rather than the study authors, made the V and J calls. Here the sample has about 270,000 distinct CDR3 sequences; 15% to 20% occur a single time. Of the sample, approximately 23% is held by the ten largest clones.

General study outcomes and caveats: The second-wave clones that peaked on day 37 were not confirmed to be SARS-CoV-2 specific. Balanced CD4/CD8 phenotypes were observed for clones contracting from day 15 to 85, whereas a bias towards CD4+ was observed for a second wave of clones expanding from day 15 to 37. The study covered only a couple of mild cases, and larger cohorts including severe cases with pre-infection samples were considered necessary. Contracting CD4+ clones appeared mostly in the CM and EM memory subsets, whereas CD8+ clones were enriched in EMRA. Some responding clones were detected in pre-infection memory, suggesting pre-existing cross-reactive memory T cells joined the SARS-CoV-2 response.

CDR1 is given as SNHLY and CDR2 as FYNNEI, both from the germline V gene. The CDR3, from cysteine to phenylalanine, totals 12 residues. The CDR3 DNA has 36 bases and is translated from base 1. For this chain, trimming is 6 bases at the V end and 7 bases at the J end, and the number of junction bases without a gene match is 5. With regard to this clonotype: Its binding antigen is unknown. Per-base quality was not reported, and no clone a single base away is much larger than it.

PBMCs were isolated by Ficoll-Paque density gradient centrifugation. The V and J segments used are TRBV2 and TRBJ1-2; 7 of the junction bases match TRBD1. The sample was PBMCs or a T cell subset sorted from them (not recorded which). The clonotype comes from a man between 18 and 29 years old who had mild COVID-19 (a few samples of this study predate the infection). The sample titles of this study are shuffled in the database, so cell type and time point are left out; the donor was told from shared clones. The DNA is TGTGCCAGCAGGACAGGGAATGGTGGCTACACCTTC. Translated, it gives CASRTGNGGYTF.